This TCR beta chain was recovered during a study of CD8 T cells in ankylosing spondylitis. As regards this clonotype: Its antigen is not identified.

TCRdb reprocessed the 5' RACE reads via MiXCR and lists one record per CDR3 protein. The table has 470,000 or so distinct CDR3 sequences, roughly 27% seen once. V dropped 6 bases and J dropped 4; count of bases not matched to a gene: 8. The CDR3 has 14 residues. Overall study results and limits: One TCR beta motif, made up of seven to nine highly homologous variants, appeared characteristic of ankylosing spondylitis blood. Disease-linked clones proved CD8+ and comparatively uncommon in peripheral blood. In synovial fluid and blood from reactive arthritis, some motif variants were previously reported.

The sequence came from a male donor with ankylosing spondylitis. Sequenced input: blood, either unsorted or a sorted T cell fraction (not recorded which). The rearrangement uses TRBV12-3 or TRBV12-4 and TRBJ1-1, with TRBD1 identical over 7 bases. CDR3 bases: TGTGCCAGCAGCCAGACAGGGAGGGTCACTGAAGCTTTCTTT. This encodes CASSQTGRVTEAFF.